One sample yielded the 15 T cell receptor beta chains listed below, sequenced in a study of PD-L1 blockade in urothelial cancer. Clones were sequenced by immunoSEQ multiplex PCR, and TCRdb holds only the in-frame ones, with some missing. The table lists fewer than 50,000 clones, approximately 90% of them singletons, with roughly 25% in the top ten. Indicated time point: pretreatment peripheral blood. Sequences were derived from PBMCs, sampled around atezolizumab (anti-PD-L1) treatment. The receptors shown here come from a donor aged 40 or older with urothelial cancer.

The genes are TRBV18 and TRBJ2-2; 8 nucleotides agree with TRBD1. The junction had 8 bases not matched to a gene; V was cut back by 1 base and J by 7 bases. Per the germline V gene, CDR1 is KGHSH and CDR2 is LQKENI. The CDR3 sequence is 16 residues long. The CDR3 DNA is TGTGCCAGCTCACCACGGTGGCAGGGGGCCGGCGGGGAGCTGTTTTTT. This sequence encodes CASSPRWQGAGGELFF. Filled out from reference TRBV18 and TRBJ2-2, the complete variable domain reads NAGVMQNPRHLVRRRGQEARLRCSPMKGHSHVYWYRQLPEEGLKFMVYLQKENIIDESGMPKERFSAEFPKEGPSILRIQQVVRGDSAAYFCASSPRWQGAGGELFFGEGSRLTVL.

The V call is TRBV7-3, the J call TRBJ2-5; 13 bases are shared with TRBD2. Germline CDR1 reads SGHTA; CDR2 reads FQGTGA. V shed 5 bases, J shed 5 bases, and the junction held 8 bases outside the gene matches. CDR3 size: 16 residues. The CDR3 protein is CASSPGLAGARETQYF. Here the CDR3 DNA reads TGTGCCAGCAGCCCCGGACTAGCGGGAGCGAGGGAGACCCAGTACTTC.

The gene calls are TRBV4-3 and TRBJ2-7, with a possible D match to TRBD2 (7 bases). The CDR3 has 15 amino acids. CDR1 and CDR2 (germline): LGHNA, YSLEER. Trimming cost V 4 bases and J 3 bases, with 16 bases left between them. CDR3 protein: CASSRNWGGNYEQYF. The CDR3 region has the DNA TGCGCCAGCAGCCGGAACTGGGGGGGCAACTACGAGCAGTACTTC.

The table lists this clone with a few counts. The gene calls are TRBV18 and TRBJ2-1; 14 nucleotides line up with TRBD2. The CDR3 covers 19 residues. Germline V gene lookup returns CDR1 KGHSH and CDR2 LQKENI. V lost 3 bases and J lost 1; bases outside the gene matches: 8. CDR3 in DNA: TGTGCCAGCTCACCGTCGGGACTAGCGGGAGCTGGGTCCTACAATGAGCAGTTCTTC. The encoded protein is CASSPSGLAGAGSYNEQFF.

This clone was detected only once. The chain carries TRBV10-3 and TRBJ2-1; 10 positions agree with TRBD1. V shed 4 bases, J shed 2 bases, and the junction held 2 bases outside the gene matches. Looked up from germline, CDR1 is ENHRY and CDR2 is SYGVKD. The CDR3 loop spans 15 amino acids. The CDR3 protein is CAISGDRGTYNEQFF. The CDR3 region has the DNA TGTGCCATCAGTGGGGACAGGGGAACCTACAATGAGCAGTTCTTC.

This clone was observed a single time. The V gene is TRBV10-3, the J gene TRBJ2-1; D may be TRBD1 (5 bases). V was pared by 2 bases and J by 7 bases, with 15 bases between. This CDR3 region has 15 residues. In germline, CDR1 is ENHRY, CDR2 SYGVKD. CDR3 nucleotide sequence: TGTGCCATCAGTGAGGACCCCCCAGGGCCAAATGAGCAGTTCTTC. Protein: CAISEDPPGPNEQFF.

V is TRBV18 and J is TRBJ2-7; TRBD2 might be the D (5 bases). The V end was cut by 3 bases, the J end by 5 bases, with 14 bases between. This CDR3 has 14 residues. The germline V gene encodes CDR1 KGHSH and CDR2 LQKENI. The CDR3 nucleotides read TGTGCCAGCTCACCCCGAGCCCGGGAAGACGAGCAGTACTTC. It specifies CASSPRAREDEQYF.

This clone was seen a few times. The chain carries TRBV27 and TRBJ2-7, with 8 bases fitting TRBD1. Germline V gene data show CDR1 as MNHEY and CDR2 as SMNVEV (reference sequence). V shed 9 bases and J 3 bases; nucleotides not matched to a gene: 10. This CDR3 contains 14 residues. The CDR3 loop is CARVRRDRFYEQYF. The CDR3 nucleotides read TGTGCCAGAGTTCGCCGGGACAGGTTCTACGAGCAGTACTTC.

The chain recombines TRBV6-1 with TRBJ2-7, with 10 positions matching TRBD1. Germline loops: CDR1 MNHNS, CDR2 SASEGT. The junction had 6 bases not matched to a gene; V was cut back by 6 bases and J by 1 base. CDR3 size: 15 residues. The CDR3 loop reads CASSPGQGLSYEQYF. As DNA, the CDR3 is TGTGCCAGCAGCCCGGGACAGGGGCTATCCTACGAGCAGTACTTC.

This clone was found once. The genes are TRBV18 and TRBJ2-7; 9 bases are shared with TRBD1. CDR3 length equals 15 residues. V gave up 4 bases and J gave up 2 bases; unmatched junction bases: 6. Germline values: CDR1 KGHSH, CDR2 LQKENI. The CDR3 DNA is TGTGCCAGCTCACTTACCGGGACAGGGCCCTACGAGCAGTACTTC. This codes for CASSLTGTGPYEQYF.

The gene calls are TRBV7-9 and TRBJ2-1; 7 bases agree with TRBD2. This CDR3 comprises 14 residues. V dropped 9 bases and J dropped 1; count of bases not matched to a gene: 6. The germline CDR1 and CDR2 sequences are SEHNR and FQNEAQ (reference sequence). CDR3 in DNA: TGTGCCAGAGCGGGAACGGGGTCCTACAATGAGCAGTTCTTC. It encodes CARAGTGSYNEQFF.

V gene TRBV7-2 combines with J gene TRBJ2-1; 9 bases match TRBD2. The V and J ends lost 5 bases and 4 bases, in that order; junction bases with no gene match: 6. The CDR3 consists of 15 residues. CDR1 SGHTA and CDR2 FQGNSA come from the germline V gene. CDR3 bases: TGTGCCAGCAGCCGAGGGACTAGCAGTTACAATGAGCAGTTCTTC. Protein sequence: CASSRGTSSYNEQFF.

This clone was found once. The J gene is TRBJ1-2, the V gene TRBV10-3, with 11 bases matching TRBD1. Trimming removed 0 bases from V and 4 bases from J; junction bases left unmatched: 1. CDR1 is ENHRY and CDR2 is SYGVKD in the germline V gene. The CDR3 has 15 amino acids. In DNA, the CDR3 is TGTGCCATCAGTGAGTCAGGGACAGGGGGCTATGGCTACACCTTC. The encoded protein is CAISESGTGGYGYTF.

This chain links TRBV2 with TRBJ1-4; weak D call: TRBD1 (5 bases). CDR3 size: 15 residues. The ends were cut back, 3 bases at V and 7 bases at J, with 15 bases in the middle. The germline gives CDR1 SNHLY, CDR2 FYNNEI. The CDR3 DNA reads TGTGCCAGCAGTGAGGTCAGGGCGCGCCCTGAAAAACTGTTTTTT. Translation: CASSEVRARPEKLFF. The full variable domain, completed using reference TRBV2 and TRBJ1-4, is EPEVTQTPSHQVTQMGQEVILRCVPISNHLYFYWYRQILGQKVEFLVSFYNNEISEKSEIFDDQFSVERPDGSNFTLKIRSTKLEDSAMYFCASSEVRARPEKLFFGSGTQLSVL.

In this sample, this clone turned up a few times. This chain uses TRBV9 with TRBJ2-6; D is unresolved. The CDR3 extends over 14 amino acids. With 3 bases removed from V and 4 bases from J, the gap between germline ends came to 8 bases. Looked up from germline, CDR1 is SGDLS and CDR2 is YYNGEE. The CDR3 loop reads CASSGVAGANVLTF. For the CDR3, the DNA is TGTGCCAGCAGCGGGGTAGCCGGGGCCAACGTCCTGACTTTC.